The clone carrying this TCR beta chain appeared a few times. What it recognizes is unknown. These data originate in a study of beta chain features in type 1 diabetes. Study-wide results and limits: For patients and controls alike, PCR might favor shorter templates to the same degree. Moderate but significant shortening of TCRB CDR3s was recorded in all four CD4+ subsets from Type 1 diabetes patients. cDNA-based reads could over-represent cells with high TCR expression.

Germline V gene sequence: CDR1 SGHRS, CDR2 YFSETQ. The CDR3 loop spans 12 amino acids. The ends lost 4 bases at V and 7 bases at J; junction bases unmatched: 3. In all sorted populations, purity surpassed 98%. The whole isolated RNA underwent reverse transcription, so sequencing captured expressed TCRB transcripts. The protocol was immunoSEQ multiplex PCR, while the TCRdb copy is restricted to in-frame clones and leaves out a portion. The sample lists under 350,000 clones; roughly 24% were seen once. This receptor was identified in a woman in her twenties or thirties with type 1 diabetes. Sequenced input: naive CD4+ T cells from blood. This chain links TRBV5-1 with TRBJ2-5; 8 nucleotides match TRBD1. The CDR3 reads CASSEQGGTQYF. As DNA, the CDR3 is TGCGCCAGCAGCGAACAGGGGGGGACCCAGTACTTC.